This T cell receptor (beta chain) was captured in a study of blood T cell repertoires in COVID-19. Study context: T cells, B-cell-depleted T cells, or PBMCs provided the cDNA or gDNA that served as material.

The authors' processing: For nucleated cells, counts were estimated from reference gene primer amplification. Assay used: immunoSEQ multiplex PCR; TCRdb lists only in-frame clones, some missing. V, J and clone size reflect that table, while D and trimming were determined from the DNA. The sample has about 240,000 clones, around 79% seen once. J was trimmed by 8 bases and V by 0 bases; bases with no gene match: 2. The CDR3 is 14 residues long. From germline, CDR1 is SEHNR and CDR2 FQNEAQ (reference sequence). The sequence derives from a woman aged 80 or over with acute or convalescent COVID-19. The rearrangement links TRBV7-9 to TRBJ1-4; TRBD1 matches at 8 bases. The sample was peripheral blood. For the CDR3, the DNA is TGTGCCAGCAGCTTAGCCCACAGGGGGGAAAAACTGTTTTTT. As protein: CASSLAHRGEKLFF.